The 10 T cell receptor beta chains presented below share a single source sample, sequenced in a study of shared clonotypes between healthy human individuals. CD45RO-negative, CCR7-positively selected cells formed the naive CD8 fraction, excluding terminally differentiated effector memory CD45RA+ cells. TCRdb keeps only in-frame clones here, not all; method: immunoSEQ multiplex PCR. The sample records roughly 850,000 clones, 96% being singletons. Material: naive CD8+ T cells sorted from blood. These TCRs come from a man in his thirties or forties in good health.

The V call is TRBV10-3, the J call TRBJ1-5, with D perhaps matching TRBD1 (6 bases). The V gene's germline CDR1 is ENHRY and CDR2 SYGVKD. Trimming left V 0 bases short and J 4 bases short, with 13 bases between. The CDR3 runs to 16 residues. The CDR3 bases are TGTGCCATCAGTGAGTCGGGACAAGGGGAAAATCAGCCCCAGCATTTT. Translation gives CAISESGQGENQPQHF.

The V and J genes are TRBV2 and TRBJ2-1, with D hard to call. This CDR3 region has 15 residues. The ends were cut back, 4 bases at V and 0 bases at J, with 10 bases in the middle. Per the germline V gene, CDR1 is SNHLY and CDR2 is FYNNEI. CDR3 nucleotide sequence: TGTGCCAGCAGTGTTGAGTTTCACTCCTACAATGAGCAGTTCTTC. Its protein is CASSVEFHSYNEQFF.

The rearrangement joins TRBV10-2 to TRBJ2-7, with 11 bases aligning to TRBD2. The ends lost 8 bases at V and 4 bases at J; junction bases unmatched: 4. The CDR3 extends over 13 amino acids. Looked up from germline, CDR1 is WSHSY and CDR2 is SAAADI. The CDR3 region has the DNA TGCGCCAGCCAACTAGCGGGAGAGTACGAGCAGTACTTC. It yields the protein CASQLAGEYEQYF.

The V call is TRBV6-6, the J call TRBJ2-2; D is undetermined. V was cut by 0 bases and J by 3 bases, with 11 bases left in between. Germline V gene lookup returns CDR1 MNHNY and CDR2 SVGAGI (reference sequence). CDR3 length: 16 residues. The CDR3 DNA reads as TGTGCCAGCAGTTACTCGTATAGGTTCGACACCGGGGAGCTGTTTTTT. It encodes CASSYSYRFDTGELFF.

This chain links TRBV6-5 with TRBJ2-1; D remains unclear. This CDR3 has 15 residues. The germline CDR1 and CDR2 sequences are MNHEY and SVGAGI. The V end was cut by 6 bases, the J end by 2 bases, with 14 bases between. CDR3 sequence: CASSPLEVTYNEQFF. The CDR3 region has the DNA TGTGCCAGCAGCCCCCTGGAAGTTACCTACAATGAGCAGTTCTTC.

V and J are TRBV6-6 and TRBJ1-2; D is perhaps TRBD1 (6 bases). V gave up 5 bases and J gave up 4 bases, with 8 bases separating them. Looked up from germline, CDR1 is MNHNY and CDR2 is SVGAGI (reference sequence). The CDR3 length is 12 residues. CDR3 region: CASSRDIYGYTF. Written as DNA, the CDR3 is TGTGCCAGCAGTCGGGACATCTATGGCTACACCTTC.

This chain uses TRBV7-8 with TRBJ2-1, with TRBD2 matching over 8 bases. The CDR3 sequence is 15 residues long. Germline CDR1 is SGHVS and CDR2 is FQNEAQ. The V and J ends lost 1 base and 6 bases, in that order; junction bases with no gene match: 5. CDR3 amino acids: CASSLVGLEGNEQFF. CDR3 nucleotide sequence: TGTGCCAGCAGCTTAGTGGGACTAGAGGGCAATGAGCAGTTCTTC.

The chain links TRBV4-1 to TRBJ2-7, with D tentatively TRBD1 or TRBD2 (6 bases each). The germline V gene encodes CDR1 MGHRA and CDR2 YSYEKL. The CDR3 spans 16 residues. Trimming removed 4 bases at V and 0 bases at J, with 16 bases between. In DNA, the CDR3 is TGCGCCAGCAGCCCCTTACAGGGACTGAGCTCCTACGAGCAGTACTTC. Its protein is CASSPLQGLSSYEQYF.

The J gene is TRBJ2-1, the V gene TRBV28, with 7 bases fitting TRBD1. Trimming took 6 bases from V and 7 from J; bases not matched to a gene: 12. CDR3 length: 15 amino acids. Germline CDR1 reads MDHEN; CDR2 reads SYDVKM. In nucleotides, the CDR3 is TGTGCCAGCAGGGACACAGGGGCAAGTATTAATGAGCAGTTCTTC. As protein: CASRDTGASINEQFF.

This rearrangement joins TRBV9 to TRBJ2-2, with 10 bases aligning to TRBD2. The J segment lost 3 bases and the V segment lost 3 bases, leaving 5 bases of the junction unmatched. CDR1 is SGDLS and CDR2 is YYNGEE in the germline V gene. This CDR3 region has 16 residues. The CDR3 nucleotides are TGTGCCAGCAGCGGCTCCGGGACTAGCGACACCGGGGAGCTGTTTTTT. Translating gives CASSGSGTSDTGELFF.